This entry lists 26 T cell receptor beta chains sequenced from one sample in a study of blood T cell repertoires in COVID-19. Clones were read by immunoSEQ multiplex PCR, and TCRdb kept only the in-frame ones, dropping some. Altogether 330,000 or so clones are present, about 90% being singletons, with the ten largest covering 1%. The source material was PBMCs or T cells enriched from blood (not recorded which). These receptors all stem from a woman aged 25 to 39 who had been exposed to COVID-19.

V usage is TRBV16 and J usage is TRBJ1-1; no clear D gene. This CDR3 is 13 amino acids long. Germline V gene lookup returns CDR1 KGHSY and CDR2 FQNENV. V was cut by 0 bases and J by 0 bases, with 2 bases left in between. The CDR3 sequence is CASSQSLNTEAFF. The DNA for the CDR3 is TGTGCCAGCAGCCAATCCTTGAACACTGAAGCTTTCTTT.

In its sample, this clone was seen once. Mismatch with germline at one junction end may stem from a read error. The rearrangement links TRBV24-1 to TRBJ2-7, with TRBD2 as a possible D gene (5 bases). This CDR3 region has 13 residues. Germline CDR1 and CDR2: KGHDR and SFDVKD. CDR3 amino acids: CATSDLPGVYRRF. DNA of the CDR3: TGTGCCACCAGTGATTTGCCTGGGGTTTATCGGAGGTTC.

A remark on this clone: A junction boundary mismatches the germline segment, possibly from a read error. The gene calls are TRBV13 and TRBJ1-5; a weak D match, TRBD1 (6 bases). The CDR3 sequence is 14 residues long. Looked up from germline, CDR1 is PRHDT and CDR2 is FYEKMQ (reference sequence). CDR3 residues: CASSLGQSNQPQHF. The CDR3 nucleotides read TGTGCCAGCAGCCTAGGACAGAGCAATCAGCCCCAGCATTTT.

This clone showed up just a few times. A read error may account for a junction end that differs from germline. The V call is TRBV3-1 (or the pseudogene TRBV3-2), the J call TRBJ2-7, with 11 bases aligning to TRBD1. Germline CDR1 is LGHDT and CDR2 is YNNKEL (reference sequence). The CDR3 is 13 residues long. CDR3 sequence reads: CASSQTGTGGRAF. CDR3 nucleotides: TGTGCCAGCAGCCAAACCGGGACAGGGGGTCGAGCCTTC.

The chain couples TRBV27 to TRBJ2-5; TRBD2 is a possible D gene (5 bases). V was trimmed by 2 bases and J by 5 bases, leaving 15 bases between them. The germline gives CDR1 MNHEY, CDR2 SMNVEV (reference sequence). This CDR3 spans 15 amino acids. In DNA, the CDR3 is TGTGCCAGCAGTTTAGGTCTAGCCGGCGGGGAGACCCAGTACTTC. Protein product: CASSLGLAGGETQYF.

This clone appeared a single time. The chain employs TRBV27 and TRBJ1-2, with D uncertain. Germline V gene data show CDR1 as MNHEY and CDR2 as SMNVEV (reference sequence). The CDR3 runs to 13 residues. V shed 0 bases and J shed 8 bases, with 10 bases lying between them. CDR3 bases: TGTGCCAGCAGTTTATCGTCCGGCGGGGGCTACACCTTC. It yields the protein CASSLSSGGGYTF.

DNA for the CDR3: TGTGCCTGGAGCGGGACTAGCGGGTTCTACGAGCAGTACTTC. It is translated as CAWSGTSGFYEQYF. The V and J genes are TRBV30 and TRBJ2-7; 12 nucleotides align to TRBD2. The junction had 3 bases not matched to a gene; V was cut back by 3 bases and J by 3 bases. This CDR3 comprises 14 residues. Germline lookup yields CDR1 GTSNPN and CDR2 SVGIG (reference sequence).

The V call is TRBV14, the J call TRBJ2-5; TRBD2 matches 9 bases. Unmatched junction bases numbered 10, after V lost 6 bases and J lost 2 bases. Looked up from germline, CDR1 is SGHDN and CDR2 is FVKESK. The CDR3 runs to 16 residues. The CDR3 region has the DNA TGTGCCAGCAGGCCACCGGGACTAGCTGAACAAGAGACCCAGTACTTC. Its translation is CASRPPGLAEQETQYF. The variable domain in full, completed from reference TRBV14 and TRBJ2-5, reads EAGVTQFPSHSVIEKGQTVTLRCDPISGHDNLYWYRRVMGKEIKFLLHFVKESKQDESGMPNNRFLAERTGGTYSTLKVQPAELEDSGVYFCASRPPGLAEQETQYFGPGTRLLVL.

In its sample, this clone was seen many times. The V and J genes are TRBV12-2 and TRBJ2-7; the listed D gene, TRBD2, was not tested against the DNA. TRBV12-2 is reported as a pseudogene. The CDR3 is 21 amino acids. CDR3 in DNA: TGTGCAAGTCGCTTACCCCCAGGGGGCTACAGTACTAGCGGGAGGCTTTACGAGCAGTACTTC. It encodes CASRLPPGGYSTSGRLYEQYF.

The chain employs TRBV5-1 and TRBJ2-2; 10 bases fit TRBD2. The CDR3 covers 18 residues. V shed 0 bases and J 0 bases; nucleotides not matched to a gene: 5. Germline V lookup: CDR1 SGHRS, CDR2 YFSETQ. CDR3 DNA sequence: TGCGCCAGCAGCTTGGAGCTAGCGGGAGCCCCGAACACCGGGGAGCTGTTTTTT. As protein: CASSLELAGAPNTGELFF.

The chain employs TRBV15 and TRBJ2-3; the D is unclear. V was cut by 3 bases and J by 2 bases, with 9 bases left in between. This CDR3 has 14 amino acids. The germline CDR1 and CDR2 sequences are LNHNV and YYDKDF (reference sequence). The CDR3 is CATSSSGFTDTQYF. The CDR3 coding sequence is TGTGCCACCAGCAGTTCCGGTTTCACAGATACGCAGTATTTT.

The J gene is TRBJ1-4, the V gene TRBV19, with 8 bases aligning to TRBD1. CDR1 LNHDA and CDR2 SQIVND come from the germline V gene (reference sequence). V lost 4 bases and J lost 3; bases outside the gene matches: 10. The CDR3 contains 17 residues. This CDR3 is CASSSPAGGASNEKLFF. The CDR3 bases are TGTGCCAGTAGTAGCCCCGCAGGGGGCGCCTCTAATGAAAAACTGTTTTTT.

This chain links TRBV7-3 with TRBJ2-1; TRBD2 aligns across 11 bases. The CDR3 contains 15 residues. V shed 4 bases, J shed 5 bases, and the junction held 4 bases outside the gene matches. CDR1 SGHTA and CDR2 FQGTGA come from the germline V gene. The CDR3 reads CASSSGTSGNNEQFF. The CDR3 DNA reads TGTGCCAGCAGCTCCGGGACTAGCGGTAACAATGAGCAGTTCTTC.

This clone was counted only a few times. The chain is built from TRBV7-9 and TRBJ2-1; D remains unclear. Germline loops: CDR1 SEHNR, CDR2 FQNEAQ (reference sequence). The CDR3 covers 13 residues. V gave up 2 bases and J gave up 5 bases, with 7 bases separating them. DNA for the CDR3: TGTGCCAGCAGCTTACCGCAGAACAATGAGCAGTTCTTC. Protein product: CASSLPQNNEQFF.

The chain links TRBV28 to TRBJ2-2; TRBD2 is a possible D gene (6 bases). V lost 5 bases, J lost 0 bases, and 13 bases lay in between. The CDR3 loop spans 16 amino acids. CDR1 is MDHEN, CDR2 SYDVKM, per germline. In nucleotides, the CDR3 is TGTGCCAGCAGTGCGGCTAGCGCAGCGAACACCGGGGAGCTGTTTTTT. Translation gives CASSAASAANTGELFF. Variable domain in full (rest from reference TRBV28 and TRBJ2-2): DVKVTQSSRYLVKRTGEKVFLECVQDMDHENMFWYRQDPGLGLRLIYFSYDVKMKEKGDIPEGYSVSREKKERFSLILESASTNQTSMYLCASSAASAANTGELFFGEGSRLTVL.

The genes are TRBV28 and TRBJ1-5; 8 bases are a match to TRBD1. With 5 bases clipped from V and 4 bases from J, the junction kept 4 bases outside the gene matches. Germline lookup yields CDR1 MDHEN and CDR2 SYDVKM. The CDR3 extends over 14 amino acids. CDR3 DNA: TGTGCCAGCAGTCGACAGGGGCGGAATCAGCCCCAGCATTTT. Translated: CASSRQGRNQPQHF.

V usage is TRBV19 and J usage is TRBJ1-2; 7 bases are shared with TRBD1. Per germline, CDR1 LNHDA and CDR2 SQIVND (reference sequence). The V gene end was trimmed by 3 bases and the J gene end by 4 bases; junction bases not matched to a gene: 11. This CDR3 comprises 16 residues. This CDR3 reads CASSIQTGPTGYGYTF. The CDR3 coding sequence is TGTGCCAGTAGTATTCAGACAGGGCCGACGGGCTATGGCTACACCTTC.

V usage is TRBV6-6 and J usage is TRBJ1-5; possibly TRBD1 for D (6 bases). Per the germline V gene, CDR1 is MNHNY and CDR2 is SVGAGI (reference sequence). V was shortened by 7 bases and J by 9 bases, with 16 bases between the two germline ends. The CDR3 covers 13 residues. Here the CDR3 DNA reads TGTGCCAGCACTCAACAGGGTGCGATGCCCCAGCATTTT. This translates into CASTQQGAMPQHF.

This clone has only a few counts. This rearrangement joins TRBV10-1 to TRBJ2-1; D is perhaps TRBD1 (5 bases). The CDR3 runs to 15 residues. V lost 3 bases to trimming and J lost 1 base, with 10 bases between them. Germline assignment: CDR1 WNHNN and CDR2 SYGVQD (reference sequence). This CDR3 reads CASSERGFSYNEQFF. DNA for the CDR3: TGCGCCAGCAGTGAAAGGGGATTTTCCTACAATGAGCAGTTCTTC.

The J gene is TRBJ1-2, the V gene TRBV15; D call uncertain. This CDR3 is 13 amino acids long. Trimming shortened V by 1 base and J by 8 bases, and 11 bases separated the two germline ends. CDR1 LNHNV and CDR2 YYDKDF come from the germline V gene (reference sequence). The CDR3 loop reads CATSRVVGEGYTF. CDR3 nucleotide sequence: TGTGCCACCAGCAGAGTCGTGGGAGAGGGCTACACCTTC. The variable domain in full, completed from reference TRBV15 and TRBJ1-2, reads DAMVIQNPRYQVTQFGKPVTLSCSQTLNHNVMYWYQQKSSQAPKLLFHYYDKDFNNEADTPDNFQSRRPNTSFCFLDIRSPGLGDTAMYLCATSRVVGEGYTFGSGTRLTVV.

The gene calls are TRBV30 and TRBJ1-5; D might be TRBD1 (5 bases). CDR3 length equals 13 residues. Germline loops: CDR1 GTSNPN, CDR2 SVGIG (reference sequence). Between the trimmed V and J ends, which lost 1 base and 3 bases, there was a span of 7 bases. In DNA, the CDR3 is TGTGCCTGGAGTGACAGGACCAATCAGCCCCAGCATTTT. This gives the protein CAWSDRTNQPQHF. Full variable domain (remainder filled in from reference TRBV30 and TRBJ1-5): SQTIHQWPATLVQPVGSPLSLECTVEGTSNPNLYWYRQAAGRGLQLLFYSVGIGQISSEVPQNLSASRPQDRQFILSSKKLLLSDSGFYLCAWSDRTNQPQHFGDGTRLSIL.

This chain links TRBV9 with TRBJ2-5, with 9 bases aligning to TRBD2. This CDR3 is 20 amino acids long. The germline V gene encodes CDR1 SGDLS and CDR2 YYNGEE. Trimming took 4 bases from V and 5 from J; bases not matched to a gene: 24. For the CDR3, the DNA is TGTGCCAGCAGCTCACGCCGTAGTACTGGGCTAGCGGGATCACGGGAGACCCAGTACTTC. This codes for CASSSRRSTGLAGSRETQYF.

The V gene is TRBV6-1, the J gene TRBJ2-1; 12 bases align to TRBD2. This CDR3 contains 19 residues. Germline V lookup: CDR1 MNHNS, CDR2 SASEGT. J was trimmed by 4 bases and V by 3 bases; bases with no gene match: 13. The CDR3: CASSDPRGLAGPPYNEQFF. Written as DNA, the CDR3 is TGTGCCAGCAGTGACCCCCGGGGACTAGCGGGTCCACCGTACAATGAGCAGTTCTTC.

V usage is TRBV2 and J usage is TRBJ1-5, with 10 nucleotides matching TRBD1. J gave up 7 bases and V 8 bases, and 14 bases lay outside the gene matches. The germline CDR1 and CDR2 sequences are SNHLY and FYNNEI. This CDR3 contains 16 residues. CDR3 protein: CASGQGVTSLEQPQHF. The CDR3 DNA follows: TGTGCCAGCGGACAGGGGGTTACCTCCTTGGAGCAGCCCCAGCATTTT.

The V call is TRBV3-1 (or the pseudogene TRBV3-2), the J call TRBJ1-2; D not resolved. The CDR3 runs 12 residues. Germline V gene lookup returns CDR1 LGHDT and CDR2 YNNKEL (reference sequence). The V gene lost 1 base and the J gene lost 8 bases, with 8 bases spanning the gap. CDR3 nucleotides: TGTGCCAGCAGCCAAGGGGAGTTCGGCTACACCTTC. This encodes CASSQGEFGYTF.

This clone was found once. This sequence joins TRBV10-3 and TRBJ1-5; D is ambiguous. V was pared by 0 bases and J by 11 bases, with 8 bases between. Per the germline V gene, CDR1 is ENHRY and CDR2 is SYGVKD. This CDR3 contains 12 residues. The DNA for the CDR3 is TGTGCCATCAGTGAGTCGACGGCGGCCCAGCATTTT. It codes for CAISESTAAQHF.